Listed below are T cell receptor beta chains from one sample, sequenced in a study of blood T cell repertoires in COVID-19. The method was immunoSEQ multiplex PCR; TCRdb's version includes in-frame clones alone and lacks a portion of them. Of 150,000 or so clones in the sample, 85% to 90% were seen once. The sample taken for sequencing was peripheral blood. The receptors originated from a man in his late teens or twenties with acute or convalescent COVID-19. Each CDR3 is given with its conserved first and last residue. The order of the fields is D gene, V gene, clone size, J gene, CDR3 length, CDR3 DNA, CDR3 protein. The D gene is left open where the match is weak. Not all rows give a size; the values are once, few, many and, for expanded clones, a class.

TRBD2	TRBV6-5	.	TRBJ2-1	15	TGTGCCAGCAGTCTTAGCGGGGGGGGTTACAATGAGCAGTTCTTC	CASSLSGGGYNEQFF
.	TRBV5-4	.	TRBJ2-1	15	TGTGCCAGCAGCTTATTAGGGGGGGATGACAATGAGCAGTTCTTC	CASSLLGGDDNEQFF
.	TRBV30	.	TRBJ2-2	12	TGTGCCTGGAGTGTCAGCACCGGGGAGCTGTTTTTT	CAWSVSTGELFF
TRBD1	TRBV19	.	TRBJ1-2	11	TGTGCCACACGACAGGGGAACGGCTACACCTTC	CATRQGNGYTF
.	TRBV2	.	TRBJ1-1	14	TGTGCCAGCAGTGATATTGTCCCGAACACTGAAGCTTTCTTT	CASSDIVPNTEAFF
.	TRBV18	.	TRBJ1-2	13	TGTGCCAGCTCACCACAGGACGCGGGGGGCTACACCTTC	CASSPQDAGGYTF
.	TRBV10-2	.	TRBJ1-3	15	TGCGCCAGCAGACCCGACAGCAACTCTGGAAACACCATATATTTT	CASRPDSNSGNTIYF
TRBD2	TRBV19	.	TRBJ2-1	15	TGTGCCAGTAGTATGAGCGGGGGGCTTAACAATGAGCAGTTCTTC	CASSMSGGLNNEQFF
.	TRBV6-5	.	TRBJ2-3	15	TGTGCCAGCCAATTTTCGGAGAGGCCCACAGATACGCAGTATTTT	CASQFSERPTDTQYF
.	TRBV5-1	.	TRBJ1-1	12	TGCGCCAGCCGGGGGGATGGCACTGAAGCTTTCTTT	CASRGDGTEAFF
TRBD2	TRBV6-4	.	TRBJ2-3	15	TGTGCCAGCAGTGTGGGACTAGCGGGGGGAGATACGCAGTATTTT	CASSVGLAGGDTQYF
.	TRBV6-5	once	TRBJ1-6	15	TGTGCCAGCAGTTCTCGTGCGGGGAGAAATTCACCCCTCCACTTT	CASSSRAGRNSPLHF
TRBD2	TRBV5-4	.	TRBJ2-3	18	TGTGCCAGCAGCTCCTCGGTCGCAGCGGGGGGCGGCACAGATACGCAGTATTTT	CASSSSVAAGGGTDTQYF
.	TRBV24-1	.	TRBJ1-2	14	TGTGCCACCAGTGATTTTAGCGATAACTATGGCTACACCTTC	CATSDFSDNYGYTF
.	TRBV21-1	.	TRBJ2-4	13	TGTGCCAGATTTCAGGGTAACAAAAACATTCAGTACTTC	CARFQGNKNIQYF
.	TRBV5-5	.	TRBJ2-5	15	TGTGCCAGCAGCTTTAGTGGACAGCCACAAGAGACCCAGTACTTC	CASSFSGQPQETQYF
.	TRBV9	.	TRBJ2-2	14	TGTGCCAGCAGCCCCCAGAGAGGAACCGGGGAGCTGTTTTTT	CASSPQRGTGELFF
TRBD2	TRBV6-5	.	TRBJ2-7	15	TGTGCCAGCAGTTACACTAGCGGGGCGAACTACGAGCAGTACTTC	CASSYTSGANYEQYF